This T cell receptor (beta chain) is from a study of blood T cell repertoires in COVID-19. In the original processing: Scientists estimated how many nucleated cells there were by amplifying reference gene primers. Libraries were prepared by immunoSEQ multiplex PCR; TCRdb keeps only in-frame clonotypes and omits some of them. For V, J and clone size, that table is used; D and trimming come from the DNA. The table includes tens of thousands of clones, 70% to 90% detected once. The V end lost 0 bases, the J end lost 10 bases, and 15 bases lay between the germline ends. CDR1 and CDR2 from the germline V gene are LNHNV and YYDKDF (reference sequence). CDR3 size: 15 residues.

Sample: peripheral blood. The sequence was collected from a man between 65 and 85 years old with acute or convalescent COVID-19. This sequence joins TRBV15 and TRBJ1-4; D unclear. CDR3 in amino acids: CATSRDGTGWGKLFF. The CDR3, as DNA: TGTGCCACCAGCAGAGATGGTACGGGGTGGGGAAAACTGTTTTTT.